The clone carrying this T cell receptor (beta chain) is medium-sized in the sample. Antigen: not known. These data are taken from a study of tissue T cells after allogeneic stem cell transplantation. The study's findings and limits: This small cohort was clinically heterogeneous, and sampling depth was a limitation. Blood and spleen captured only part of the tissue TCR repertoire.

Sequencing was performed with immunoSEQ multiplex PCR; in TCRdb, only in-frame clones are kept and a portion is missing. Of several thousand clones in the sample, approximately 53% were seen once. The junction had 7 bases not matched to a gene; V was cut back by 6 bases and J by 6 bases. Per the germline V gene, CDR1 is MNHEY and CDR2 is SVGAGI. The CDR3 consists of 14 residues. The source of this sequence is a female donor aged 60 or older with lung cancer. The chain employs TRBV6-5 and TRBJ1-5, with TRBD1 matching over 8 bases. Sequencing used tissue from the jejunum, obtained at autopsy. CDR3 loop: CASSWTGSGQPQHF. The DNA for the CDR3 is TGTGCCAGCAGCTGGACAGGGTCTGGTCAGCCCCAGCATTTT.